The subject of this entry is one T cell receptor beta chain. The data are from a study of blood T cell repertoires in COVID-19. The overall study: The samples span acute and convalescent COVID-19 from the United States, Italy and Spain. Nucleic acid was either cDNA or gDNA, and it came from T cells, B-cell-depleted T cells, or PBMCs.

In the original analysis: Reference gene primer amplification yielded estimated nucleated cell counts. Here immunoSEQ multiplex PCR was the method, and the copy in TCRdb shows in-frame clones only, minus some. That table is the source of V, J and clone size, and D and trimming were worked out from the DNA. The data hold 200,000 to 300,000 clones, with around 87% observed a single time. A Seattle source enrolled patients during active infection and followed them longitudinally. This CDR3 has 17 amino acids. V lost 4 bases to trimming and J lost 6 bases, with 25 bases between them. Germline V gives CDR1 SGDLS, CDR2 YYNGEE.

The V and J genes are TRBV9 and TRBJ1-1; maybe TRBD1 (6 bases). This TCR was sampled from an older woman with COVID-19, enrolled during active disease. The material sequenced was peripheral blood. Here the CDR3 reads CASSSWDRGLGGSEAFF. The CDR3 bases are TGTGCCAGCAGCTCCTGGGATCGGGGACTAGGGGGGTCTGAAGCTTTCTTT.